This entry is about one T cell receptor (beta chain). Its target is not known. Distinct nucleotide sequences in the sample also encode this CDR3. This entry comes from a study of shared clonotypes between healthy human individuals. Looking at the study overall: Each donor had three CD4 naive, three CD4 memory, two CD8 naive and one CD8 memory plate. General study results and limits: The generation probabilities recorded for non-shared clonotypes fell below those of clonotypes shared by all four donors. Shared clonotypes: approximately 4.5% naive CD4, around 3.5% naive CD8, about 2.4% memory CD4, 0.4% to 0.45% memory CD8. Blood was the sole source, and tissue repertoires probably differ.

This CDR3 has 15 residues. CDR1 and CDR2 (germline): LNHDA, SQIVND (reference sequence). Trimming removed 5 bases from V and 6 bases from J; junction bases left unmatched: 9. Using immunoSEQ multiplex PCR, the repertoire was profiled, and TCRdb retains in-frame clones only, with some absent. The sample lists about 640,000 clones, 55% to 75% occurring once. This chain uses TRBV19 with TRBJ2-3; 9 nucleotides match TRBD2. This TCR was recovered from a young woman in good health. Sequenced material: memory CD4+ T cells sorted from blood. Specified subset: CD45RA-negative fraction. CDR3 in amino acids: CASSPLAGAADTQYF. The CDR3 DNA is TGTGCCAGTAGTCCCTTAGCGGGAGCGGCGGATACGCAGTATTTT.